The 32 T cell receptor beta chains below were found in one sample sequenced in a study of blood T cell repertoires in COVID-19. Data came from immunoSEQ multiplex PCR; TCRdb stores just in-frame clones and leaves some out. The table records about 200,000 clones, about 82% of them present only once. Sequencing was carried out using PBMCs or T cells enriched from blood (not recorded which). All receptors come from a man aged 35 to 55 with acute COVID-19.

V usage is TRBV14 and J usage is TRBJ1-5, with 9 bases that match TRBD1. CDR3 length equals 14 residues. The junction had 3 bases not matched to a gene; V was cut back by 5 bases and J by 4 bases. Per the germline V gene, CDR1 is SGHDN and CDR2 is FVKESK. The CDR3 protein is CASSKGQGNQPQHF. The CDR3 DNA reads as TGTGCCAGCAGCAAGGGACAGGGAAATCAGCCCCAGCATTTT. The full variable domain, rest sourced from reference TRBV14 and TRBJ1-5, is EAGVTQFPSHSVIEKGQTVTLRCDPISGHDNLYWYRRVMGKEIKFLLHFVKESKQDESGMPNNRFLAERTGGTYSTLKVQPAELEDSGVYFCASSKGQGNQPQHFGDGTRLSIL.

This rearrangement joins TRBV28 to TRBJ1-2; 7 positions agree with TRBD1. Germline V CDR1 and CDR2: MDHEN, SYDVKM. The V segment lost 4 bases and the J segment 4 bases; nucleotides outside the gene matches: 6. This CDR3 spans 14 amino acids. CDR3 residues: CASSSRDSLYGYTF. CDR3 bases: TGTGCCAGCAGTTCCCGGGACAGCCTCTATGGCTACACCTTC.

This clone was observed a single time. Other DNA sequences in this sample translate to the same CDR3. J is TRBJ1-1 and V is TRBV6-5; no firm D call. V lost 0 bases, J lost 5 bases, and 7 bases lay in between. CDR1 and CDR2 (germline): MNHEY, SVGAGI. CDR3 length: 13 amino acids. This chain's CDR3 is CASSYSRGTEAFF. CDR3 bases: TGTGCCAGCAGTTACTCCCGGGGAACTGAAGCTTTCTTT.

This clone has just one count. The V and J genes are TRBV30 and TRBJ2-4; 9 positions agree with TRBD2. Germline assignment: CDR1 GTSNPN and CDR2 SVGIG (reference sequence). The CDR3 runs to 15 residues. V shed 4 bases and J 8 bases; nucleotides not matched to a gene: 12. CDR3 loop: CAWTASGARRDIQYF. DNA of the CDR3: TGTGCCTGGACGGCTAGCGGGGCACGACGGGACATTCAGTACTTC.

V usage is TRBV6-5 and J usage is TRBJ1-6; D unresolved. V was cut by 6 bases and J by 13 bases, with 13 bases left in between. Germline loops: CDR1 MNHEY, CDR2 SVGAGI. The CDR3 extends over 12 amino acids. Here the CDR3 reads CASSPDWRPLHF. CDR3 coding DNA: TGTGCCAGCAGCCCGGACTGGCGCCCCCTCCACTTT.

The chain employs TRBV24-1 and TRBJ2-1, with 7 bases that match TRBD1. This CDR3 region has 15 residues. The V segment lost 9 bases and the J segment 6 bases; nucleotides outside the gene matches: 13. Germline CDR1 and CDR2: KGHDR and SFDVKD. CDR3 loop: CATGYRGESVNEQFF. The CDR3 DNA follows: TGTGCCACCGGATACAGGGGAGAGAGTGTCAATGAGCAGTTCTTC.

The gene calls are TRBV15 and TRBJ2-3; 9 nucleotides match TRBD2. CDR3 length equals 17 residues. In germline, CDR1 is LNHNV, CDR2 YYDKDF (reference sequence). The V gene end was trimmed by 0 bases and the J gene end by 2 bases; junction bases not matched to a gene: 6. The CDR3 is CATSRDILAGITDTQYF. CDR3 DNA: TGTGCCACCAGCAGAGATATACTAGCGGGTATCACAGATACGCAGTATTTT.

This chain uses TRBV5-1 with TRBJ2-1; 10 bases line up with TRBD2. This CDR3 is built from 15 residues. CDR1 SGHRS and CDR2 YFSETQ come from the germline V gene. Trimming took 2 bases from V and 6 from J; bases not matched to a gene: 5. The CDR3, as DNA: TGCGCCAGCAGCTTAACTAGCGGGGCCATCAATGAGCAGTTCTTC. Protein sequence: CASSLTSGAINEQFF.

This chain links TRBV9 with TRBJ2-3, with TRBD2 matching 7 bases. After removal of 7 bases from V and 5 bases from J, the junction contained 7 bases not matched to a gene. CDR3 length: 13 residues. From germline, CDR1 is SGDLS and CDR2 YYNGEE. CDR3 sequence: CASGREMQDTQYF. The CDR3 DNA follows: TGTGCCAGCGGGCGGGAGATGCAAGATACGCAGTATTTT.

The CDR3: CASSQEAAGGGADTQYF. The CDR3 DNA is TGTGCCAGCAGCCAAGAGGCGGCAGGAGGTGGGGCAGATACGCAGTATTTT. The chain uses TRBV4-2 and TRBJ2-3; D is perhaps TRBD2 (5 bases). The V and J ends lost 0 bases and 4 bases respectively, with 17 bases between them. Germline V lookup: CDR1 LGHNA, CDR2 YNFKEQ. This CDR3 region has 17 residues.

DNA for the CDR3: TGTGCCAGTAGACTTACGGACAGGACTTATGGCTACACCTTC. Residues: CASRLTDRTYGYTF. The chain is built from TRBV19 and TRBJ1-2, with TRBD1 matching over 7 bases. Unmatched junction bases numbered 9, after V lost 6 bases and J lost 5 bases. Germline CDR1 LNHDA, CDR2 SQIVND (reference sequence). The CDR3 has 14 amino acids.

For this clone: The junction and the germline gene differ at one end; a read error may be behind it. V gene TRBV14 combines with J gene TRBJ2-7; TRBD2 might be the D (5 bases). In germline, CDR1 is SGHDN, CDR2 FVKESK. The CDR3 is made up of 12 amino acids. The chain's CDR3 is CTSSQAVVEQYF. In DNA form, the CDR3 reads TGTACCAGCAGCCAAGCGGTGGTCGAGCAGTACTTC.

In its sample, this clone was seen a few times. The rearrangement joins TRBV5-1 to TRBJ1-2; possibly TRBD1 for D (6 bases). The CDR3 runs to 13 residues. Germline values: CDR1 SGHRS, CDR2 YFSETQ. Trimming cost V 0 bases and J 7 bases, with 10 bases left between them. CDR3 region: CASSLGQDVGYTF. The CDR3, as DNA: TGCGCCAGCAGCTTGGGACAGGATGTTGGCTACACCTTC. Full variable domain (rest looked up from reference TRBV5-1 and TRBJ1-2): KAGVTQTPRYLIKTRGQQVTLSCSPISGHRSVSWYQQTPGQGLQFLFEYFSETQRNKGNFPGRFSGRQFSNSRSEMNVSTLELGDSALYLCASSLGQDVGYTFGSGTRLTVV.

The rearrangement joins TRBV28 to TRBJ1-2, with D unclear. Trimming stripped 3 bases from V and 1 base from J, with 12 bases between. Germline CDR1 is MDHEN and CDR2 is SYDVKM. The CDR3 extends over 15 amino acids. Here the CDR3 reads CASSFAQLDNYGYTF. In DNA, the CDR3 is TGTGCCAGCAGTTTTGCACAGCTTGATAACTATGGCTACACCTTC.

J is TRBJ2-1 and V is TRBV29-1, with 7 bases that match TRBD2. The V segment lost 7 bases and the J segment 0 bases; nucleotides outside the gene matches: 6. Germline V gene lookup returns CDR1 SQVTM and CDR2 ANQGSEA. This CDR3 is 14 amino acids long. The CDR3 spells CSGSGGSSYNEQFF. Written as DNA, the CDR3 is TGCAGCGGTTCTGGCGGGAGCTCCTACAATGAGCAGTTCTTC.

V usage is TRBV11-3 and J usage is TRBJ2-5, with 8 bases identical to TRBD1. In germline, CDR1 is SGHNT, CDR2 YENEEA. The trim removed 4 bases at V and 5 bases at J, leaving 6 bases unmatched. This CDR3 contains 14 residues. The CDR3 reads CASSSRTGRETQYF. Here the CDR3 DNA reads TGTGCCAGCAGCTCAAGGACAGGGAGGGAGACCCAGTACTTC.

The chain combines TRBV7-9 with TRBJ2-7, with 8 bases aligning to TRBD1. With V trimmed by 1 base and J by 0 bases, 5 bases remained unmatched. This CDR3 has 16 amino acids. CDR1 and CDR2 (germline): SEHNR, FQNEAQ (reference sequence). The CDR3 sequence is CASSLVETGASYEQYF. The CDR3 nucleotides are TGTGCCAGCAGCTTAGTGGAGACAGGGGCCTCCTACGAGCAGTACTTC.

The chain has TRBV5-6 and TRBJ2-7; D is possibly TRBD2 (7 bases). The V end was cut by 4 bases, the J end by 0 bases, with 14 bases between. The germline V gene has CDR1 SGHDT and CDR2 YYEEEE. The CDR3 runs 15 residues. CDR3 sequence (DNA): TGTGCCAGCAGCCCTTCGGGGGGCCTCTCCTACGAGCAGTACTTC. Amino acids: CASSPSGGLSYEQYF.

CDR3 protein: CASTPGNIQYF. Here the CDR3 DNA reads TGTGCCAGTACGCCAGGGAACATTCAGTACTTC. The chain employs TRBV19 and TRBJ2-4; possibly TRBD1 for D (5 bases). The CDR3 covers 11 residues. The V gene lost 7 bases and the J gene lost 7 bases, with 8 bases spanning the gap. Germline loops: CDR1 LNHDA, CDR2 SQIVND (reference sequence).

V gene TRBV4-1 combines with J gene TRBJ1-1; 8 bases are shared with TRBD1. The V gene's germline CDR1 is MGHRA and CDR2 YSYEKL. The CDR3 contains 15 residues. J was trimmed by 5 bases and V by 3 bases; bases with no gene match: 8. CDR3 loop: CASSQTSGGSTEAFF. The CDR3 nucleotides are TGCGCCAGCAGCCAGACTTCAGGGGGCTCGACTGAAGCTTTCTTT.

V is TRBV19 and J is TRBJ1-1; no reliable D call. The V end lost 4 bases, the J end lost 4 bases, and 13 bases lay between the germline ends. Germline V gene lookup returns CDR1 LNHDA and CDR2 SQIVND (reference sequence). The CDR3 is made up of 14 amino acids. For the CDR3, the DNA is TGTGCCAGTAGTACCTCCCGCCGGGGCACTGAAGCTTTCTTT. It specifies CASSTSRRGTEAFF.

The genes are TRBV15 and TRBJ2-3; possible D gene TRBD2, 5 bases. V lost 4 bases to trimming and J lost 5 bases, with 13 bases between them. The CDR3 length is 14 residues. Germline assignment: CDR1 LNHNV and CDR2 YYDKDF (reference sequence). In nucleotides, the CDR3 is TGTGCCACCAGCATCGAGGGATTGAAAGATACGCAGTATTTT. It is translated as CATSIEGLKDTQYF.

The chain uses TRBV29-1 and TRBJ2-5; D may be TRBD2 (6 bases). Germline V CDR1 and CDR2: SQVTM, ANQGSEA. CDR3 length: 14 residues. Trimming took 8 bases from V and 7 from J, leaving 23 bases between them. CDR3 amino acids: CSTGTGTPVGTQYF. DNA of the CDR3: TGCAGCACAGGAACCGGGACTCCTGTCGGGACCCAGTACTTC.

The chain is built from TRBV30 and TRBJ1-1; 8 bases align to TRBD1. CDR1 is GTSNPN, CDR2 SVGIG, per germline (reference sequence). The CDR3 consists of 14 residues. V shed 3 bases and J 5 bases; nucleotides not matched to a gene: 8. Written as DNA, the CDR3 is TGTGCCTGGAGAATACAGGGGGGAAAAACTGAAGCTTTCTTT. Its translation is CAWRIQGGKTEAFF.

The CDR3 protein is CASSLKASVGTGELFF. The CDR3 nucleotides are TGTGCCAGCAGCTTAAAGGCTAGCGTGGGGACCGGGGAGCTGTTTTTT. This chain connects TRBV7-3 to TRBJ2-2; possibly TRBD2 for D (6 bases). The V end lost 1 base, the J end lost 5 bases, and 14 bases lay between the germline ends. Germline V gene sequence: CDR1 SGHTA, CDR2 FQGTGA. The CDR3 has 16 residues.

The chain joins TRBV20-1 to TRBJ1-1, with D perhaps matching TRBD1 (5 bases). The germline V gene encodes CDR1 DFQATT and CDR2 SNEGSKA (reference sequence). V lost 3 bases to trimming and J lost 5 bases, with 10 bases between them. The CDR3 spans 12 residues. Here the CDR3 DNA reads TGCAGTGCTAGTCCCGGGGGGACTGAAGCTTTCTTT. Protein: CSASPGGTEAFF.

CDR3 DNA: TGTGCCAGCAGCCTCCATTCGGAGCCCCAGCATTTT. Translating it yields CASSLHSEPQHF. The gene calls are TRBV7-9 and TRBJ1-5; D is uncertain. CDR1 and CDR2 (germline): SEHNR, FQNEAQ (reference sequence). With 5 bases removed from V and 8 bases from J, the gap between germline ends came to 10 bases. This CDR3 contains 12 residues.

This clone was found once. This chain connects TRBV2 to TRBJ1-1, with D unresolved. Trimming removed 6 bases from V and 3 bases from J, with 8 bases in between. The CDR3 consists of 12 residues. Germline CDR1 reads SNHLY; CDR2 reads FYNNEI. The CDR3 loop is CASRERDTEAFF. DNA of the CDR3: TGTGCCAGCAGGGAGAGGGACACTGAAGCTTTCTTT. Drawing the rest from reference TRBV2 and TRBJ1-1, the complete variable domain is EPEVTQTPSHQVTQMGQEVILRCVPISNHLYFYWYRQILGQKVEFLVSFYNNEISEKSEIFDDQFSVERPDGSNFTLKIRSTKLEDSAMYFCASRERDTEAFFGQGTRLTVV.

The rearrangement joins TRBV19 to TRBJ2-7; 8 bases map to TRBD1. This CDR3 is built from 13 residues. V dropped 9 bases and J dropped 2; count of bases not matched to a gene: 6. Germline values: CDR1 LNHDA, CDR2 SQIVND (reference sequence). The CDR3 sequence: CASRRGPTYEQYF. The CDR3 coding sequence is TGTGCCAGCCGCAGGGGGCCAACCTACGAGCAGTACTTC.

This chain links TRBV25-1 with TRBJ1-3; D not certain. CDR1 MGHDK and CDR2 SYGVNS come from the germline V gene. CDR3 size: 14 residues. The V gene lost 6 bases and the J gene lost 0 bases, with 9 bases spanning the gap. The CDR3 nucleotides are TGTGCCAGCAGGGAAAACTTCTCTGGAAACACCATATATTTT. Translating gives CASRENFSGNTIYF.

The chain joins TRBV19 to TRBJ1-2; D unclear. The V gene's germline CDR1 is LNHDA and CDR2 SQIVND (reference sequence). This CDR3 contains 12 residues. Between the trimmed V and J ends, which lost 3 bases and 8 bases, there was a span of 10 bases. The CDR3 reads CASSMGSAGYTF. CDR3 DNA: TGTGCCAGTAGTATGGGCTCGGCGGGCTACACCTTC.

About this clone: The identical CDR3 is also encoded by other nucleotide sequences in the sample. The chain combines TRBV4-3 with TRBJ2-7; D remains unclear. Trimming stripped 0 bases from V and 3 bases from J, with 6 bases between. The CDR3 is made up of 13 amino acids. Germline V gene lookup returns CDR1 LGHNA and CDR2 YSLEER. The CDR3 DNA sequence: TGCGCCAGCAGCCAAGATACGAGCTACGAGCAGTACTTC. It codes for CASSQDTSYEQYF.